A selection of T cell receptor beta chains follows, all from one sample in a study of blood T cells in healthy people across ages. TCRdb reprocessed the 5' RACE reads with MiXCR, giving one entry per CDR3 protein. Of 760,000 or so distinct CDR3 sequences listed, just under 25% are singletons. The sample also formed part of further work on T cells of mothers and their children.

Material for sequencing was blood. These receptor sequences come from a boy aged 10-17 years in good health. Both conserved end residues are part of each CDR3. The D gene is left open where the match is weak. Only part of the rows carry a size: once, few, many, or a class if the clone is expanded.

j_call,d_call,v_call,clone_size,cdr3_aa,cdr3_nt
TRBJ2-3,TRBD2,TRBV20-1,few,CSANLAGGADTQYF,TGCAGTGCAAACCTAGCGGGAGGTGCGGATACGCAGTATTTT
TRBJ2-5,-,TRBV2,once,CATRPSRQGTQYF,TGTGCCACCCGGCCTAGTAGGCAAGGGACCCAGTACTTC
TRBJ2-3,TRBD2,TRBV7-2,few,CASSLLTSGGSDTQYF,TGTGCCAGCAGCTTGCTGACTAGCGGGGGATCAGATACGCAGTATTTT
TRBJ2-3,-,TRBV29-1,-,CSVGPQPPDTQYF,TGCAGCGTTGGTCCCCAACCACCAGATACGCAGTATTTT
TRBJ2-7,TRBD2,TRBV7-2,few,CASSFPSGGGSSYEQYF,TGTGCCAGCAGCTTCCCTAGCGGGGGGGGAAGCTCCTACGAGCAGTACTTC
TRBJ2-3,-,TRBV20-1,few,CSGRRSGLRTDTQYF,TGCAGTGGACGCCGATCCGGGCTACGCACAGATACGCAGTATTTT
TRBJ1-1,-,TRBV6-5,many,CASSRGDTEAFF,TGTGCCAGCAGTAGGGGGGACACTGAAGCTTTCTTT
TRBJ2-7,-,TRBV6-6,-,CASSYSSHGYEQYF,TGTGCCAGCAGTTACTCCTCCCACGGCTACGAGCAGTACTTC
TRBJ1-2,-,TRBV5-1,-,CASSSAGGGSNYGYTF,TGCGCCAGCAGCTCCGCCGGGGGGGGGTCTAACTATGGCTACACCTTT
TRBJ2-1,-,TRBV20-1,few,CSASPSGYNEQFF,TGCAGTGCTAGTCCTTCGGGTTACAATGAGCAGTTCTTC
TRBJ1-1,-,TRBV11-2,-,CASSLWQQSNTEAFF,TGTGCCAGCAGCTTGTGGCAGCAGTCGAACACTGAAGCTTTCTTT
TRBJ1-2,-,TRBV28,-,CASSLPLLGGYTF,TGTGCCAGCAGCCTCCCCCTCTTGGGTGGCTACACCTTC
TRBJ2-5,TRBD1,TRBV29-1,few,CSVMGQKETQYF,TGCAGCGTGATGGGACAGAAAGAGACCCAGTACTTC
TRBJ1-2,-,TRBV5-5,-,CASSLAQGAGYGYTF,TGTGCCAGCAGCTTGGCCCAAGGGGCTGGCTATGGCTACACCTTC
TRBJ2-3,-,TRBV4-3,few,CASSPEILSTDTQYF,TGCGCCAGCAGCCCAGAGATCCTCAGCACAGATACACAGTATTTT
TRBJ1-6,TRBD1,TRBV7-9,-,CASSRDRGNSPLHF,TGTGCCAGCAGCAGAGACAGGGGGAATTCACCCCTCCACTTT
TRBJ1-5,-,TRBV28,few,CASRNLGQPQHF,TGTGCCAGCAGGAATTTGGGTCAGCCCCAGCATTTT
TRBJ2-7,TRBD1,TRBV29-1,-,CSVEAGTGWKEQYF,TGCAGCGTTGAGGCTGGGACAGGGTGGAAAGAGCAGTACTTC
TRBJ1-6,TRBD1,TRBV27,-,CASSIQGRGSPLHF,TGTGCCAGCAGTATACAGGGGAGGGGATCACCCCTCCACTTT
TRBJ2-6,-,TRBV6-6,few,CASSFSTGANVLTF,TGTGCCAGCAGTTTTTCGACCGGGGCCAACGTCCTGACTTTC
TRBJ1-2,-,TRBV5-1,-,CASSPNDPGIYGYTF,TGCGCCAGCAGCCCAAACGACCCGGGGATATATGGCTACACCTTC
TRBJ1-1,-,TRBV29-1,-,CSVDRVGSTEAFF,TGCAGCGTTGACAGGGTAGGGAGCACTGAAGCTTTCTTT
TRBJ2-7,-,TRBV7-8,few,CASSWEQGKQYF,TGTGCCAGCAGCTGGGAGCAGGGCAAGCAGTACTTC
TRBJ2-5,TRBD1,TRBV19,-,CASSASSGTGGETQYF,TGTGCCAGTAGTGCCTCCTCCGGGACAGGGGGAGAGACCCAGTACTTC
TRBJ2-7,TRBD2,TRBV6-6,-,CASSYSAGESYEQYF,TGTGCCAGCAGTTACTCTGCGGGAGAGTCCTACGAGCAGTACTTC
TRBJ2-6,TRBD1,TRBV12-3/TRBV12-4,-,CASGQGLPGANVLTF,TGTGCCAGCGGACAGGGTCTACCTGGGGCCAACGTCCTGACTTTC
TRBJ2-7,TRBD2,TRBV20-1,few,CSASWTSGAYEQYF,TGCAGTGCCTCCTGGACTAGCGGGGCCTACGAGCAGTACTTC
TRBJ2-7,TRBD2,TRBV15,-,CATSRDPAGEGYEEYF,TGTGCCACCAGCAGAGATCCCGCGGGAGAGGGGTACGAGGAGTACTTC